This TCR beta chain was identified during a study of cytotoxic CD8 clonotypes in ibrutinib-treated CLL. Study-level findings and limits: Public clonotypes were seen rarely and were contracted or stable on treatment.

Some clones are missing from TCRdb's copy, which holds only in-frame ones; the method was immunoSEQ multiplex PCR. The sample lists under 200,000 clones, around 80% occurring once. Remarks on this clone: What it recognizes is unknown.

Trimming pared 3 bases from V and 5 bases from J, leaving 15 bases between. Germline V gene lookup returns CDR1 SGHAT and CDR2 FQDESV (reference sequence). The CDR3 sequence is 15 residues long. Specimen: PBMCs, collected after 24 months of ibrutinib treatment. The sequence came from a human donor with chronic lymphocytic leukemia. V gene TRBV11-1 combines with J gene TRBJ2-3; D is ambiguous. The CDR3 loop reads CASSFLRLPGDTQYF. The CDR3 DNA reads TGTGCCAGCAGCTTTCTCCGGCTCCCCGGAGATACGCAGTATTTT.